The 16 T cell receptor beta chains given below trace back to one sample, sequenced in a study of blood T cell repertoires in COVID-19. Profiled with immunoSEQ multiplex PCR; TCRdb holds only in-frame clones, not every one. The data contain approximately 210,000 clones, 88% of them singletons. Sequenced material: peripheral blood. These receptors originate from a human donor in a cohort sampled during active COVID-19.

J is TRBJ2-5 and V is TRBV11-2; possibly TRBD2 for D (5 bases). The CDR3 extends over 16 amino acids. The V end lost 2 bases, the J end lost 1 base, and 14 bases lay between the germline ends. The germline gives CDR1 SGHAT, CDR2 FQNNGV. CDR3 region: CASSLNGGQSQETQYF. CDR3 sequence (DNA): TGTGCCAGCAGCTTAAATGGAGGCCAGAGCCAAGAGACCCAGTACTTC.

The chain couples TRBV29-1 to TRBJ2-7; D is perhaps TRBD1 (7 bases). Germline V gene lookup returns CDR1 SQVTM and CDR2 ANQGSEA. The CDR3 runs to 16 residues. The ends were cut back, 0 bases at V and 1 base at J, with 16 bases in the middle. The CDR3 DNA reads TGCAGCGTTGAAGAGTCGATCCAGGGGGGATCCTACGAGCAGTACTTC. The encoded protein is CSVEESIQGGSYEQYF.

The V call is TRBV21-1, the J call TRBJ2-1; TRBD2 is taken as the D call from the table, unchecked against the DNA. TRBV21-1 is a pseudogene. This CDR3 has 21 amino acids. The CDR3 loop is CASSKALLAGGHDGPYNEQFF. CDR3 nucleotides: TGTGCCAGCAGCAAAGCGCTGCTAGCGGGAGGTCATGACGGCCCCTACAATGAGCAGTTCTTC.

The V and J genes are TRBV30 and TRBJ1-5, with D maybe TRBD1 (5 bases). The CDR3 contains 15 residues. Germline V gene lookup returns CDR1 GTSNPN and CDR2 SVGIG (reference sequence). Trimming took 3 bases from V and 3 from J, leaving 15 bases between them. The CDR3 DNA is TGTGCCTGGAGAAGACCGGGACTCTACAATCAGCCCCAGCATTTT. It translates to CAWRRPGLYNQPQHF.

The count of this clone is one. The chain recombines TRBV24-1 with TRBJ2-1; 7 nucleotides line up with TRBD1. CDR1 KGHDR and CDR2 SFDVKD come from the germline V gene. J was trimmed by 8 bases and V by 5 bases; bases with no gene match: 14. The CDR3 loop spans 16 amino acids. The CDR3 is CATSGSRQGPGDEQFF. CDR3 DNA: TGTGCCACCAGTGGATCCAGACAGGGCCCCGGGGATGAGCAGTTCTTC.

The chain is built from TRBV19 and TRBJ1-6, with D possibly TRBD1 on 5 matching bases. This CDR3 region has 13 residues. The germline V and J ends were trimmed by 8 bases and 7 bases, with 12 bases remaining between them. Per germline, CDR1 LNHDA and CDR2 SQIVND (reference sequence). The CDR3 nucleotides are TGTGCCAGTCGGAGACAGCCCAATTCACCCCTCCACTTT. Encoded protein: CASRRQPNSPLHF.

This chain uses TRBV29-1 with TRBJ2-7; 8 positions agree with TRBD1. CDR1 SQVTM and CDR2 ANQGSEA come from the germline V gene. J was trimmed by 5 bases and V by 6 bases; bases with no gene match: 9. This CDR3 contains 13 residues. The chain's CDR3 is CSVLRDRLHEQYF. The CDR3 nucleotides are TGCAGCGTGTTACGGGACAGGCTGCACGAGCAGTACTTC.

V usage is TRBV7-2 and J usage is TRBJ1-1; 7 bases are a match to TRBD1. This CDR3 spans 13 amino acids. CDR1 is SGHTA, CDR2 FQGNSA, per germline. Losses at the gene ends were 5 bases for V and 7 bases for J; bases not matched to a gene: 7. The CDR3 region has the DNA TGTGCCAGCAGCGCCGACAGGGTAAATGAAGCTTTCTTT. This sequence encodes CASSADRVNEAFF.

The CDR3 reads CASTDSGGNSPLHF. The CDR3 DNA follows: TGTGCCAGCACCGATTCGGGGGGCAATTCACCCCTCCACTTT. The chain couples TRBV18 to TRBJ1-6; tentative D call: TRBD1 (6 bases). Germline loops: CDR1 KGHSH, CDR2 LQKENI. The length of the CDR3 is 14 residues. Trimming left V 8 bases short and J 7 bases short, with 15 bases between.

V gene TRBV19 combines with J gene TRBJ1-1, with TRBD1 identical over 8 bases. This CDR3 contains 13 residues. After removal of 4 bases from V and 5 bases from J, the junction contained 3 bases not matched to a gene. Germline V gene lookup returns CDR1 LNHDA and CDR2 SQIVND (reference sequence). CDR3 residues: CASSNRGGTEAFF. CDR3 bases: TGTGCCAGTAGTAACAGGGGGGGAACTGAAGCTTTCTTT.

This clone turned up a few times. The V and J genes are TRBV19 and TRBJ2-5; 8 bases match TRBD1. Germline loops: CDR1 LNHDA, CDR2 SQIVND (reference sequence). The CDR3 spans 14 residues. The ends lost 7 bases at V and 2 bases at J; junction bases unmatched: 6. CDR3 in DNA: TGTGCCAGTACCCCACGGGACAGGCAAGAGACCCAGTACTTC. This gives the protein CASTPRDRQETQYF.

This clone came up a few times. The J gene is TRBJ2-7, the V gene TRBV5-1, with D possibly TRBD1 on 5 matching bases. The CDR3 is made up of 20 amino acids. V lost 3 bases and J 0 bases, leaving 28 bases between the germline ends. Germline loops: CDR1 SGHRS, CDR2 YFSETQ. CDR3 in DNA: TGCGCCAGCAGCTCGATCAGGGCGTATAGACCTGACTCACACTCCTACGAGCAGTACTTC. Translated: CASSSIRAYRPDSHSYEQYF.

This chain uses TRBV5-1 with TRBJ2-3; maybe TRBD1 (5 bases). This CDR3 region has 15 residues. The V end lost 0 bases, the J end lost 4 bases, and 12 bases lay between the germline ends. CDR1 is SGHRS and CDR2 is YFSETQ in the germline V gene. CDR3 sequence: CASSLEGPPPDTQYF. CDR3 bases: TGCGCCAGCAGCTTGGAGGGGCCTCCCCCAGATACGCAGTATTTT.

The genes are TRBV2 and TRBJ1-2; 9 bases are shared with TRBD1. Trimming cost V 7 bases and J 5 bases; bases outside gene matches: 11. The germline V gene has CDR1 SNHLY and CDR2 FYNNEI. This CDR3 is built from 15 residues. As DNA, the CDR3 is TGTGCCAGCACTCGAGCACAGGGGGCGGGTTATGGCTACACCTTC. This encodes CASTRAQGAGYGYTF. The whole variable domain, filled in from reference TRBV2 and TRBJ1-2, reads EPEVTQTPSHQVTQMGQEVILRCVPISNHLYFYWYRQILGQKVEFLVSFYNNEISEKSEIFDDQFSVERPDGSNFTLKIRSTKLEDSAMYFCASTRAQGAGYGYTFGSGTRLTVV.

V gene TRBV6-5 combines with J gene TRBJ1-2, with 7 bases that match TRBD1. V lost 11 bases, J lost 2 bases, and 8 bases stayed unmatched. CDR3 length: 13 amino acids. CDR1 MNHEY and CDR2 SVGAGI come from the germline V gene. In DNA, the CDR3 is TGTGCCGGAGGGGGCACGACGAACTATGGCTACACCTTC. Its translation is CAGGGTTNYGYTF.

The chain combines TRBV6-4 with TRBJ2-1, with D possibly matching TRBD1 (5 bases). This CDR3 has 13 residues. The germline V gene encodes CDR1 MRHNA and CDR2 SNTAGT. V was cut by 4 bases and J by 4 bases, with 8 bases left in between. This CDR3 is CASSAGLYNEQFF. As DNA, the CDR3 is TGTGCCAGCAGTGCAGGGCTATACAATGAGCAGTTCTTC.